The rows below give T cell receptor beta chains drawn from one sample of a study of OX40 agonist ivuxolimab in advanced cancers. Sequencing was performed with immunoSEQ multiplex PCR; in TCRdb, only in-frame clones are kept and a portion is missing. The data hold roughly 11,000 clones, with about 82% observed a single time. The specimen was CD4+ or CD8+ T cells sorted from blood, collected in a trial of the OX40 agonist ivuxolimab. All receptors come from an adult with an advanced solid tumor such as melanoma, head and neck, liver or kidney cancer. Each CDR3 is given with its conserved first and last residue. D genes are given only for firm matches. Size is stated for part of the rows, as once, few or many counts, or as a class when the clone is expanded.

v_gene	abundance	d_gene	j_gene	CDR3aa	CDR3nt
TRBV29-1	NA	NA	TRBJ1-1	CSADRVPEAFF	TGCAGCGCGGACAGAGTCCCTGAAGCTTTCTTT
TRBV5-1	NA	NA	TRBJ2-7	CASSSGVSAEEQYF	TGCGCCAGCAGCTCAGGGGTCAGCGCGGAAGAGCAGTACTTC
TRBV27	few	NA	TRBJ2-5	CASRAGLAPQETQYF	TGTGCCAGCAGGGCCGGACTGGCACCACAAGAGACCCAGTACTTC
TRBV5-1	NA	TRBD1	TRBJ1-1	CASSLEDRGGTEAFF	TGCGCCAGCAGCTTGGAGGACAGGGGGGGAACTGAAGCTTTCTTT
TRBV29-1	NA	NA	TRBJ2-7	CSVLNTGYEQYF	TGCAGCGTTTTGAACACTGGATACGAGCAGTACTTC
TRBV6-1	NA	NA	TRBJ2-1	CATGDGEQFF	TGTGCCACCGGCGATGGGGAGCAGTTCTTC
TRBV7-9	NA	TRBD2	TRBJ2-1	CASSPRTSGSNEQFF	TGTGCCAGCAGCCCCCGGACTAGCGGGAGTAATGAGCAGTTCTTC
TRBV28	NA	NA	TRBJ2-4	CASTRTGEMAKNIQYF	TGTGCCAGCACCCGAACGGGGGAAATGGCCAAAAACATTCAGTACTTC
TRBV4-2	once	NA	TRBJ2-7	CASSQEGSSTYEQYF	TGTGCCAGCAGCCAAGAGGGGAGTAGCACCTACGAGCAGTACTTC
TRBV4-3	few	TRBD2	TRBJ2-1	CASSQERGSGQSSYNEQFF	TGCGCCAGCAGCCAAGAAAGGGGTAGCGGGCAGAGCTCCTACAATGAGCAGTTCTTC
TRBV6-1	NA	TRBD1	TRBJ2-7	CASSNRGSSYEQYF	TGTGCCAGCAGTAACAGGGGCAGCTCCTACGAGCAGTACTTC
TRBV7-8	NA	TRBD2	TRBJ2-2	CASSLSGGPTGELFF	TGTGCCAGCAGCCTTAGCGGGGGGCCCACCGGGGAGCTGTTTTTT
TRBV9	NA	NA	TRBJ1-5	CASSVGGASNQPQHF	TGTGCCAGCAGCGTAGGAGGGGCGAGCAATCAGCCCCAGCATTTT
TRBV25-1	NA	TRBD1	TRBJ1-3	CASSETGSSGNTIYF	TGTGCCAGCAGTGAGACAGGGAGCTCTGGAAACACCATATATTTT
TRBV10-3	once	NA	TRBJ2-7	CAISDGLSRSYEQYF	TGTGCCATCAGTGATGGACTATCCCGCTCCTACGAGCAGTACTTC
TRBV7-2	NA	NA	TRBJ1-3	CASSLDNSSGNTIYF	TGTGCCAGCAGCTTGGACAATAGCTCTGGAAACACCATATATTTT
TRBV29-1	NA	TRBD2	TRBJ2-3	CSVAGENTDTQYF	TGCAGCGTAGCGGGGGAGAACACAGATACGCAGTATTTT
TRBV28	NA	NA	TRBJ2-2	CASRLRGVGGELFF	TGTGCCAGCAGACTCAGGGGGGTTGGAGGGGAGCTGTTTTTT
TRBV7-9	NA	NA	TRBJ2-7	CASSYGDYEQYF	TGTGCCAGCAGCTACGGGGACTACGAGCAGTACTTC
TRBV13	NA	NA	TRBJ2-3	CASSLADTAPDTQYF	TGTGCCAGCAGCTTAGCTGACACAGCCCCAGATACGCAGTATTTT
TRBV7-8	NA	NA	TRBJ2-7	CASSLATSQLYEQYF	TGTGCCAGCAGCTTAGCTACCAGTCAGCTCTACGAGCAGTACTTC
TRBV7-2	NA	NA	TRBJ1-2	CASSLGQITGPGNYGYTF	TGTGCCAGCAGCTTGGGCCAGATAACAGGCCCCGGTAACTATGGCTACACCTTC
TRBV5-5	once	NA	TRBJ1-1	CASSVNPVTEAFF	TGTGCCAGCAGCGTCAACCCGGTCACTGAAGCTTTCTTT
TRBV4-3	NA	NA	TRBJ1-1	CASSQGLGGTEAFF	TGCGCCAGCAGCCAGGGTCTAGGGGGGACTGAAGCTTTCTTT
TRBV30	NA	TRBD2	TRBJ2-5	CAWSMGLAGKETQYF	TGTGCCTGGAGCATGGGACTAGCGGGGAAAGAGACCCAGTACTTC
TRBV29-1	NA	NA	TRBJ1-5	CSVGVSGGPDSNQPQHF	TGCAGCGTTGGCGTCTCGGGAGGCCCGGATAGCAATCAGCCCCAGCATTTT
TRBV6-6	NA	NA	TRBJ1-2	CASSDPGQANYGYTF	TGTGCCAGCAGCGACCCAGGGCAGGCGAACTATGGCTACACCTTC
TRBV11-1	NA	NA	TRBJ2-1	CASSQGGANEQFF	TGTGCCAGCAGCCAGGGGGGGGCCAATGAGCAGTTCTTC
TRBV10-1	once	NA	TRBJ2-2	CASRAGNTGELFF	TGCGCCAGCAGAGCAGGGAACACCGGGGAGCTGTTTTTT